This entry is about one T cell receptor beta chain. Its antigen remains unidentified. No quality values exist for individual bases; no much larger clone is one base distant. What this sample's treatment or condition label stands for: live attenuated yellow fever vaccine strain. At each blood-draw timepoint, two biological replicates of bulk PBMCs were collected. PBMCs were isolated from peripheral blood using a standard Ficoll-Paque protocol. TriZol was used to extract RNA from bulk PBMCs, CD4 and CD8 fractions, and dextramer-positive and dextramer-negative fractions. Via the germline V gene, CDR1 is MNHNS and CDR2 SASEGT. The germline V and J ends show losses of 5 bases and 2 bases respectively, and no gene match explains 5 bases of the junction. The CDR3, cysteine through phenylalanine, is 15 amino acids long. The DNA shown is the 45-base CDR3, in frame from base 1. This specimen belongs to a study of T cells after yellow fever vaccination (dated by TCRdb to the late 2010s). Notes on the research overall: The SMART-Seq v4 Ultra Low Input RNA kit was used to prepare libraries from fractions with low cell numbers. Bulk TCR alpha and beta repertoires were sequenced longitudinally to track T-cell clones before and after primary and booster YFV17D yellow fever vaccination. Two healthy male donors, one aged 18 to 30 and one aged 30 to 39 years, were included in the cohort. Bulk PBMC replicates and cell subsets were isolated from blood drawn at multiple timepoints before and after both primary and secondary immunization.

TCR cDNA was synthesized by 5'RACE template switching, which introduced a universal primer site and unique molecular identifiers. Priming of cDNA synthesis was performed from both the TCR alpha and TCR beta constant segments. Library amplification used two PCR steps, and the second PCR step added sample barcodes and sequencing adapters. Sequencing of libraries was performed on Illumina HiSeq 2500 (2x100 bp) or NovaSeq (2x150 bp). The authors' pipeline ran thus. Demultiplexing of reads and collapsing into UMI consensus sequences were performed with MIGEC, and V(D)J alignment was carried out with MiXCR. Vaccine-responding clonotypes were defined with edgeR using replicate PBMC samples, requiring FDR below 0.01 and a log2 fold change above 5 up to day 15. Each bulk clonotype was labeled CD4 or CD8 based on which sequenced repertoire, CD4 or CD8, contained the clonotype at higher abundance. TCRdb trimmed public reads at Q25 via fastp, called clones via MiXCR and kept in-frame beta chains. Rows are unified per CDR3 protein, each entry keeping the most common DNA and genes. What appears here as the V and J calls and clone size reflects TCRdb's work, not the paper's. For this sample there are 550,000 to 750,000 distinct CDR3 sequences; roughly 13% appear just once. The ten largest clonotypes hold more than 13% of the sample.

General findings and caveats noted by the study authors: Because abundant contaminating clonotypes from the bulk population could be contained in FACS-sorted repertoires, computational filtering was required. The study included only a couple of donors, which limits how far the findings can be generalized. A small share of clonotypes was detected in both CD4 and CD8 compartments, with the overlap likely arising from convergent recombination. Compared with the primary T-cell response, the secondary T-cell response was faster but weaker, reaching its peak on day 5 rather than on day 15. After the booster, most of the clones that had expanded following primary vaccination were detected again (96% of CD4 and 85% to 90% of CD8), which suggests that memory was broadly maintained.

The sequenced sample was PBMCs, obtained on the day of the yellow fever booster vaccination. Recombination linked TRBV6-1 to TRBJ2-7; TRBD2 matches 11 bases in the middle. The TCR sequence derives from a man aged 25-45 years who received the YFV17D yellow fever vaccine. The CDR3 amino acid sequence is: CASSPTSGTPYEQYF. The nucleotides read TGTGCCAGCAGTCCGACTAGCGGGACTCCCTACGAGCAGTACTTC.